The subject of this entry is one T cell receptor (beta chain). Taking its sample share into account, this clone is medium-sized (0.01 to 0.1%). There is no known antigen for this receptor. No much larger clonotype is one base removed from it; base qualities were not supplied. The sample carries other DNA sequences with the same CDR3. These data belong to a study of shared clonotypes between healthy human individuals (dated by TCRdb to the early 2020s). As for the study more broadly: The cohort included three men and two women between 18 and 49 years of age. Per donor, three plates each were used for CD4 naive and CD4 memory, two for CD8 naive, and one for CD8 memory. To estimate repertoire size and how much clonotypes are shared between individuals, the study performed deep sequencing of blood TCR repertoires from about five healthy adults. To increase sequencing depth and limit assay-specific biases, different laboratories used diverse techniques to prepare libraries and sequence TCR repertoires. Per donor, leukapheresis produced somewhere between about 0.94 and 9.5 billion PBMCs.

The donors were healthy, HIV-negative adults with no recently reported acute infections or vaccinations. Only Caucasian adults living in Nashville, Tennessee, USA were represented among the donors. CD4+ T cells were enriched by magnetic negative selection; naive cells were then positively selected on CD45RA, and the negative fraction formed the memory subset. After blood collection by leukapheresis, PBMCs were isolated using Ficoll-Histopaque density gradient centrifugation and then cryopreserved in the vapor phase of liquid nitrogen. Analytical flow cytometry was used to check the purity and quantity of every magnetically sorted T cell population. From each sorted fraction, genomic DNA was isolated and quantified by UV absorbance on a Nanodrop 2000c. On the study overall, not on this receptor specifically: Incomplete sequencing was indicated by rarefaction of sorted-subset datasets, despite the large sequencing depth. Higher generation probabilities were observed for clonotypes shared by all four sorted-subset donors than for non-shared clonotypes. Only blood was sampled, and tissue TCR repertoires likely differ from those in blood. Pairwise subsampling indicated that sequencing depth was expected to affect the degree of clonotype sharing among donors. Naive subsets generally had larger estimated clonotype richness than memory subsets did. Across four donors, about 5.2% of naive CD4, approximately 3.6% of naive CD8, 2% to 2.5% of memory CD4, and approximately 0.4% of memory CD8 clonotypes were shared. Because the study included only a small number of donors, the genetic and exposure-history diversity represented was limited.

Clipping removes 6 bases from V and 2 bases from J, with 4 as the unmatched junction base count. Per the germline V gene, SNHLY is the CDR1 and FYNNEI is the CDR2. Including cysteine and phenylalanine, the CDR3 has 15 amino acids. The DNA shown is the 45-base CDR3, in frame from base 1. Using the deep immunoSEQ assay, TCR CDR3 regions were amplified from genomic DNA by multiplex PCR. For each cell subset, the extracted genomic DNA was distributed evenly across all wells of several immunoSEQ 96-well plates, and each plate served as one replicate. Each replicate PCR for sorted subsets received roughly 0.2 ug genomic DNA, equal to tens of thousands of T cell genomes. Purified libraries were measured with a Qubit 3.0 fluorometer, size-checked on a Bioanalyzer 2100, and measured again with the KAPA Library Quantification kit. Each immunoSEQ 96-well plate was sequenced on its own single-read 150-cycle Illumina NextSeq 550 flow cell. The study's own analysis went as follows. Because the immunoSEQ output held only junctional sequences and lacked quality scores, the filtering could not match the filtering applied to full-length reads. Sequences were annotated with PyIR, a Python wrapper for IgBLAST v1.9, using IMGT germline references to assign V/J genes and CDR3. Reads with weak V/J assignments (E-value above 1e-6), missing CDR3, stop codons, out-of-frame junctions, or ambiguous translated residues were removed. V3J clonotypes were defined as sequences sharing an identical inferred V gene, J gene, and CDR3 amino acid sequence. Percentage overlap between repertoires was computed as shared unique clonotypes divided by the size of the smaller repertoire. RTK rarefaction, the Chao1 estimator, and Recon v2.1 estimates of unobserved clonotypes were used to assess repertoire richness. Generation probabilities for all TCRbeta clonotypes obtained by the gDNA method from a handful of donors were computed using OLGA. Imported from immuneACCESS, the table was reduced by TCRdb to in-frame sequences with V and J called. These copies leave out some clones; in studies compared against another copy, an unresolved V gene accounts for under half, and the cause of the remainder is not known. That table furnishes V, J and clone size, whereas the DNA furnished D and trimming. The table for this sample lists around 980,000 clones; around three quarters of them were counted only once. The ten largest make up 0.6% to 0.75% of the sample.

The clonotype comes from a man aged 18-30 years in good health. Some clones in this sample may be carry-over from other donors' samples. Sequencing was carried out using memory CD4+ T cells from PBMCs. The cell subset or site label for this specimen denotes: CD45RA-negative fraction. The rearranged chain carries TRBV2 and TRBJ2-2; TRBD1 aligns with 9 central bases. The CDR3 in this case is CASSGTGRNTGELFF. The DNA is as follows: TGTGCCAGCAGCGGGACAGGGAGAAACACCGGGGAGCTGTTTTTT.